A single sample is the source of the 25 T cell receptor beta chains below, sequenced in a study of post-analysis software for immune sequencing data. Findings of the study overall: About 5 TRBV segments were significantly more frequent in patients than in controls. TRBV5-6, TRBV5-1 and TRBV20-1 were among these segments.

TCR beta cDNA libraries had unique molecular identifiers. TCRdb reprocessed the PCR reads with MiXCR, giving one entry per CDR3 protein. The table has some 450,000 distinct CDR3 sequences, roughly 46% seen once. These receptors have no known antigen. The sample taken for sequencing was blood. The receptors come from a girl aged 10-17 years with multiple sclerosis.

The chain carries TRBV18 and TRBJ1-4; D not certain. V was cut by 6 bases and J by 8 bases, with 16 bases left in between. CDR1 and CDR2 from the germline V gene are KGHSH and LQKENI. The CDR3 consists of 14 residues. The DNA for the CDR3 is TGTGCCAGCTCGCAGGACGCGGGAGAGGAAAAACTGTTTTTT. Protein sequence: CASSQDAGEEKLFF.

Worth noting for this clonotype: At one end the junction does not follow the germline gene, possibly because of a read error. The chain joins TRBV4-2 to TRBJ2-7, with D possibly matching TRBD1 (7 bases). The CDR3 sequence is 15 residues long. From germline, CDR1 is LGHNA and CDR2 YNFKEQ. The CDR3 loop reads CASSQDYRGGYEQYF. In DNA, the CDR3 is TGTGCCAGTAGCCAAGATTACAGGGGAGGATACGAGCAGTACTTC.

This clonotype was seen only a few times. DNA of the CDR3: TGTGCCAGCAGTTCTTGGGGGGAGGAAGAGACCCAGTACTTC. This gives the protein CASSSWGEEETQYF. The chain is built from TRBV6-5 and TRBJ2-7, with D perhaps matching TRBD2 (6 bases). The J call may be faulty, since TRBJ2-5 better matches the DNA end. Germline CDR1 reads MNHEY; CDR2 reads SVGAGI. The CDR3 covers 14 residues.

This clonotype was detected only a few times. CDR3 amino acids: CASRGTSGSFSPNTDTQYF. The CDR3, as DNA: TGCGCCAGCAGGGGGACTAGCGGGAGTTTTTCACCGAACACAGATACGCAGTATTTT. This chain joins TRBV5-1 and TRBJ2-3, with 14 bases fitting TRBD2. In germline, CDR1 is SGHRS, CDR2 YFSETQ. The CDR3 runs 19 residues. V was clipped by 5 bases and J by 2 bases; unmatched bases: 13.

This chain joins TRBV28 and TRBJ2-7, with 9 bases aligning to TRBD1. This CDR3 contains 14 residues. Trimming removed 8 bases from V and 7 bases from J; junction bases left unmatched: 12. Germline V gene data show CDR1 as MDHEN and CDR2 as SYDVKM. The CDR3 DNA is TGTGCCAGCGGAGCCCCGGGACAGGGAACGGAGCAGTACTTC. Its translation is CASGAPGQGTEQYF.

This clonotype was seen only a few times. This chain uses TRBV7-9 with TRBJ1-6; 7 nucleotides agree with TRBD1. The CDR3 sequence is 14 residues long. Looked up from germline, CDR1 is SEHNR and CDR2 is FQNEAQ (reference sequence). J was trimmed by 5 bases and V by 5 bases; bases with no gene match: 3. CDR3 loop: CASSLGTDNSPLHF. The DNA of the CDR3 is TGTGCCAGCAGCCTCGGGACAGATAATTCACCCCTCCACTTT.

The chain recombines TRBV10-3 with TRBJ2-5, with D maybe TRBD2 (6 bases). The J call may be faulty, since TRBJ2-7 better matches the DNA end. Germline V CDR1 and CDR2: ENHRY, SYGVKD. This CDR3 spans 13 amino acids. CDR3 DNA: TGTGCCATCCGAGGAGGGTCGGACTCCGAGCAGTACTTC. Protein product: CAIRGGSDSEQYF.

The chain couples TRBV2 to TRBJ2-7; 9 nucleotides match TRBD1. CDR3 length: 14 amino acids. The J segment lost 2 bases and the V segment lost 8 bases, leaving 7 bases of the junction unmatched. Germline lookup yields CDR1 SNHLY and CDR2 FYNNEI. The CDR3 DNA follows: TGTGCCAGCGACTACAGGGGGCTTGCCTACGAGCAGTACTTC. Translating gives CASDYRGLAYEQYF.

The V and J genes are TRBV9 and TRBJ1-2; unclear D gene. CDR1 SGDLS and CDR2 YYNGEE come from the germline V gene. The CDR3 extends over 13 amino acids. V lost 3 bases, J lost 3 bases, and 9 bases lay in between. In nucleotides, the CDR3 is TGTGCCAGCAGCGCAGAGGGATACTATGGCTACACCTTC. Translation: CASSAEGYYGYTF.

The rearrangement uses TRBV5-1 and TRBJ2-3, with 9 bases lining up with TRBD1. Germline CDR1 is SGHRS and CDR2 is YFSETQ. V trimming: 4 bases; J trimming: 0 bases; junction bases outside the gene matches: 6. The CDR3 is made up of 16 amino acids. As DNA, the CDR3 is TGCGCCAGCAGCGGGGGACAGGGACCTAGCACAGATACGCAGTATTTT. It encodes CASSGGQGPSTDTQYF.

This chain uses TRBV14 with TRBJ2-7, with TRBD2 matching over 10 bases. The CDR3 spans 14 residues. The V gene's germline CDR1 is SGHDN and CDR2 FVKESK. The V gene end was trimmed by 1 base and the J gene end by 7 bases; junction bases not matched to a gene: 4. Written as DNA, the CDR3 is TGTGCCAGCAGCCAAGGGGGACTAGCGAAAGAGCAGTACTTC. It yields the protein CASSQGGLAKEQYF. The whole variable domain, remainder taken from reference TRBV14 and TRBJ2-7, is EAGVTQFPSHSVIEKGQTVTLRCDPISGHDNLYWYRRVMGKEIKFLLHFVKESKQDESGMPNNRFLAERTGGTYSTLKVQPAELEDSGVYFCASSQGGLAKEQYFGPGTRLTVT.

This sequence joins TRBV28 and TRBJ2-7; D is unclear. The J call may be incorrect, as the DNA end agrees better with TRBJ2-5. CDR1 is MDHEN and CDR2 is SYDVKM in the germline V gene. This CDR3 region has 10 residues. The CDR3, as DNA: TGTGCCACCAGAGAAGAGACCCAGTACTTC. Protein sequence: CATREETQYF.

This clonotype was counted between two and nine times. The chain uses TRBV10-3 and TRBJ2-6, with 10 bases aligning to TRBD2. This CDR3 comprises 17 residues. V gave up 3 bases and J gave up 0 bases; unmatched junction bases: 2. Germline V lookup: CDR1 ENHRY, CDR2 SYGVKD. CDR3 residues: CAISESGRDSGANVLTF. The CDR3 region has the DNA TGTGCCATCAGTGAAAGCGGGAGGGACTCTGGGGCCAACGTCCTGACTTTC.

The chain is built from TRBV27 and TRBJ2-1, with TRBD1 identical over 9 bases. The CDR3 runs 14 residues. V dropped 8 bases and J dropped 6; count of bases not matched to a gene: 8. Germline V gene sequence: CDR1 MNHEY, CDR2 SMNVEV (reference sequence). This CDR3 is CASGYSGQGNEQFF. CDR3 DNA: TGTGCCAGCGGATATTCGGGACAGGGCAATGAGCAGTTCTTC.

The V gene is TRBV28, the J gene TRBJ2-3; perhaps D is TRBD1 or TRBD2 (5 bases each). Trimming took 3 bases from V and 1 from J, leaving 14 bases between them. Germline-derived CDR1 and CDR2 are MDHEN and SYDVKM. CDR3 length: 16 amino acids. CDR3 nucleotides: TGTGCCAGCAGTTTTCCGGGGCGGAGCGGCACAGATACGCAGTATTTT. Its translation is CASSFPGRSGTDTQYF. Complete variable domain (other parts from reference TRBV28 and TRBJ2-3): DVKVTQSSRYLVKRTGEKVFLECVQDMDHENMFWYRQDPGLGLRLIYFSYDVKMKEKGDIPEGYSVSREKKERFSLILESASTNQTSMYLCASSFPGRSGTDTQYFGPGTRLTVL.

V and J are TRBV6-5 and TRBJ2-3, with 11 positions matching TRBD2. Germline lookup yields CDR1 MNHEY and CDR2 SVGAGI. The V segment lost 5 bases and the J segment 1 base; nucleotides outside the gene matches: 2. This CDR3 contains 15 residues. CDR3 coding DNA: TGTGCCAGCAGTAATAGCGGGAGGGGCACAGATACGCAGTATTTT. Amino acid sequence: CASSNSGRGTDTQYF.

This clonotype was seen only a few times. Here the CDR3 reads CASSPLGEGTDTQYF. For the CDR3, the DNA is TGTGCCAGCAGCCCCTTGGGGGAGGGCACAGATACGCAGTATTTT. V usage is TRBV2 and J usage is TRBJ2-3; perhaps TRBD2 as D (6 bases). Germline V gives CDR1 SNHLY, CDR2 FYNNEI. The CDR3 spans 15 residues. Deletions cut 6 bases from V and 1 base from J, with 14 bases between. Using reference TRBV2 and TRBJ2-3 for the parts outside the CDR3, the full variable domain is EPEVTQTPSHQVTQMGQEVILRCVPISNHLYFYWYRQILGQKVEFLVSFYNNEISEKSEIFDDQFSVERPDGSNFTLKIRSTKLEDSAMYFCASSPLGEGTDTQYFGPGTRLTVL.

A few counts support this clonotype. A much more abundant neighbour one base away suggests this may be a read error. The rearrangement joins TRBV12-3 or TRBV12-4 to TRBJ2-7; D is unclear. This CDR3 region has 13 residues. The V end lost 6 bases, the J end lost 5 bases, and 14 bases lay between the germline ends. The CDR3 coding sequence is TGTGCCAGCAGGTGGTCAAGGGTAGACGAGCAGTACTTC. This translates into CASRWSRVDEQYF.

The chain carries TRBV20-1 and TRBJ2-5, with TRBD1 matching over 10 bases. V shed 6 bases and J 5 bases; nucleotides not matched to a gene: 15. This CDR3 is 16 amino acids long. Per the germline V gene, CDR1 is DFQATT and CDR2 is SNEGSKA (reference sequence). The CDR3 nucleotides are TGCAGTGCCCAACAAGCGGGACAGGGGTACTTGGAGACCCAGTACTTC. Its translation: CSAQQAGQGYLETQYF.

V is TRBV6-5 and J is TRBJ2-3; D remains unclear. Looked up from germline, CDR1 is MNHEY and CDR2 is SVGAGI. The CDR3 is 15 amino acids. V lost 5 bases to trimming and J lost 2 bases, with 14 bases between them. This CDR3 is CASSRTFSDTDTQYF. The CDR3 DNA follows: TGTGCCAGCAGTCGCACCTTTTCCGACACAGATACGCAGTATTTT.

This chain uses TRBV10-3 with TRBJ1-2; no clear D gene. The CDR3 loop spans 12 amino acids. Trimming pared 0 bases from V and 4 bases from J, leaving 3 bases between. Germline V lookup: CDR1 ENHRY, CDR2 SYGVKD. The CDR3 sequence: CAISESSYGYTF. The CDR3 bases are TGTGCCATCAGTGAGTCCAGCTATGGCTACACCTTC.

The chain joins TRBV7-3 to TRBJ2-5, with a weak D call TRBD2 (5 bases). The assigned J gene may be wrong: the sequence end matches TRBJ2-7 better. The CDR3 runs to 13 residues. Germline V gives CDR1 SGHTA, CDR2 FQGTGA. Here the CDR3 DNA reads TGTGCCAGCAGCTTTGACTACCACTACGAGCAGTACTTC. Amino acid sequence: CASSFDYHYEQYF.

This clonotype was counted a single time. The J gene is TRBJ2-5, the V gene TRBV6-5; D unresolved. The J call may not be correct, given that the DNA end is closer to TRBJ2-7. CDR3 length equals 13 residues. Germline V gives CDR1 MNHEY, CDR2 SVGAGI. CDR3 coding DNA: TGTGCCAGCAGTTTCCTACAATCCTACGAGCAGTACTTC. This encodes CASSFLQSYEQYF.

The rearrangement uses TRBV7-2 and TRBJ2-1; D is perhaps TRBD1 (5 bases). The V and J ends lost 2 bases and 4 bases respectively, with 21 bases between them. Germline loops: CDR1 SGHTA, CDR2 FQGNSA. The CDR3 length is 18 residues. Here the CDR3 reads CASSLTRMGRTGYNEQFF. CDR3 DNA: TGTGCCAGCAGCTTAACCCGTATGGGGCGCACCGGATACAATGAGCAGTTCTTC.

This clonotype turned up a few times. The rearrangement joins TRBV7-2 to TRBJ2-7; possibly TRBD1 for D (5 bases). Between the trimmed V and J ends, which lost 0 bases and 2 bases, there was a span of 8 bases. The CDR3 loop spans 14 amino acids. Germline V gene data show CDR1 as SGHTA and CDR2 as FQGNSA. The chain's CDR3 is CASSLATEPYEQYF. In DNA form, the CDR3 reads TGTGCCAGCAGCTTAGCGACAGAACCCTACGAGCAGTACTTC.